This T cell receptor beta chain was identified during a study of blood T cell repertoires in COVID-19. About the research overall: Italy, Spain and the United States were the sources of the convalescent and acute COVID-19 samples. In each case, the material was cDNA or gDNA derived from T cells, B-cell-depleted T cells, or PBMCs.

It was during active infection that Seattle patients were enrolled and then longitudinally followed. Profiling relied on immunoSEQ multiplex PCR, and the TCRdb table lists in-frame clones only, not all of them. Among around 170,000 clones, 70% to 90% were seen once, and the ten largest hold 0.58%. CDR3 size: 12 residues. The germline CDR1 and CDR2 sequences are SQVTM and ANQGSEA. V was clipped by 4 bases and J by 13 bases, with 20 bases between them. The source of this sequence is a man in his sixties with COVID-19, enrolled during active disease. The chain joins TRBV29-1 to TRBJ2-7; a possible D gene is TRBD2 (7 bases). Sequencing was carried out using peripheral blood. In DNA form, the CDR3 reads TGCAGCGTTGGAGGGGGGGAGGGAGTAGTTTACTTC. Translated, it gives CSVGGGEGVVYF.